What follows are 30 T cell receptor beta chains derived from one specimen sequenced in a study of blood T cell repertoires in COVID-19. Generated by immunoSEQ multiplex PCR, the TCRdb table keeps only in-frame clones and is missing some. Among about 250,000 clones listed, about 85% were seen once. The sequenced sample was peripheral blood. These TCRs come from a man between 18 and 29 years old with active or convalescent COVID-19.

The V and J genes are TRBV13 and TRBJ2-3; D remains ambiguous. The ends were cut back, 5 bases at V and 4 bases at J, with 16 bases in the middle. CDR3 length: 15 residues. Germline lookup yields CDR1 PRHDT and CDR2 FYEKMQ (reference sequence). CDR3 coding DNA: TGTGCCAGCAGCCTAAGTACCGGTGCGCCAGATACGCAGTATTTT. This codes for CASSLSTGAPDTQYF.

The sample holds a few counts of this clone. The CDR3: CAISGVGKGADWGTEAFF. The CDR3 bases are TGTGCCATCAGTGGAGTGGGAAAGGGGGCAGATTGGGGCACTGAAGCTTTCTTT. V is TRBV10-3 and J is TRBJ1-1; 7 nucleotides match TRBD1. The CDR3 consists of 18 residues. J gave up 4 bases and V 4 bases, and 18 bases lay outside the gene matches. From germline, CDR1 is ENHRY and CDR2 SYGVKD.

The chain joins TRBV6-2 or TRBV6-3 to TRBJ2-3, with no clear D. Germline assignment: CDR1 MNHEY and CDR2 SVGEGT. V lost 2 bases and J lost 6, with 6 bases in between. There are 12 residues in the CDR3. CDR3 sequence reads: CASSYHSDTQYF. The CDR3 DNA follows: TGTGCCAGCAGTTACCATTCCGATACGCAGTATTTT.

This clone was seen a few times. This chain uses TRBV5-1 with TRBJ1-2; D is ambiguous. Trimming took off 2 bases at V and 8 bases at J, with 13 bases between the two ends. CDR3 length: 13 amino acids. Germline CDR1 and CDR2: SGHRS and YFSETQ. CDR3 protein: CASSLKEPGGYTF. CDR3 bases: TGCGCCAGCAGCTTAAAGGAGCCGGGAGGCTACACCTTC.

This clone was detected only once. The rearrangement uses TRBV27 and TRBJ2-5; TRBD1 matches 8 bases. After removal of 7 bases from V and 0 bases from J, the junction contained 1 base not matched to a gene. The CDR3 loop spans 13 amino acids. Germline loops: CDR1 MNHEY, CDR2 SMNVEV (reference sequence). CDR3 sequence reads: CASMTGDQETQYF. As DNA, the CDR3 is TGTGCCAGCATGACAGGGGACCAAGAGACCCAGTACTTC.

The sample holds a few counts of this clone. The chain recombines TRBV10-3 with TRBJ1-1, with D hard to call. V dropped 2 bases and J dropped 3 bases, with 10 bases sitting between them. Germline V gene lookup returns CDR1 ENHRY and CDR2 SYGVKD. This CDR3 region has 14 residues. CDR3 amino acids: CAISETMRDTEAFF. CDR3 in DNA: TGTGCCATCAGTGAGACAATGAGGGACACTGAAGCTTTCTTT.

The chain links TRBV28 to TRBJ2-1, with 7 nucleotides matching TRBD1. CDR1 is MDHEN, CDR2 SYDVKM, per germline. V lost 4 bases to trimming and J lost 15 bases; unmatched junction nucleotides: 6. CDR3 length: 11 residues. CDR3 coding DNA: TGTGCCAGCAGTTCTCGGACAGGTTCGTTCTTC. Translation gives CASSSRTGSFF. The entire variable domain, with the rest obtained from reference TRBV28 and TRBJ2-1, is as follows: DVKVTQSSRYLVKRTGEKVFLECVQDMDHENMFWYRQDPGLGLRLIYFSYDVKMKEKGDIPEGYSVSREKKERFSLILESASTNQTSMYLCASSSRTGSFFGPGTRLTVL.

V and J are TRBV4-3 and TRBJ1-2, with D perhaps matching TRBD1 (6 bases). This CDR3 has 15 residues. CDR1 is LGHNA, CDR2 YSLEER, per germline. V lost 4 bases and J 4 bases, leaving 16 bases between the germline ends. CDR3 DNA sequence: TGCGCCAGCAGCCTGACAGGTTCGGATAGCTATGGCTACACCTTC. As protein: CASSLTGSDSYGYTF.

The chain combines TRBV7-7 with TRBJ2-1; 13 nucleotides align to TRBD2. Germline V gene data show CDR1 as SSHAT and CDR2 as FNYEAQ (reference sequence). The CDR3 loop spans 16 amino acids. The trim removed 4 bases at V and 4 bases at J, leaving 4 bases unmatched. CDR3 loop: CASSSGLAGPYNEQFF. CDR3 sequence (DNA): TGTGCCAGCAGCTCGGGACTAGCGGGGCCATACAATGAGCAGTTCTTC. The full variable domain, in which reference TRBV7-7 and TRBJ2-1 provide the parts outside the CDR3, is GAGVSQSPRYKVTKRGQDVTLRCDPISSHATLYWYQQALGQGPEFLTYFNYEAQPDKSGLPSDRFSAERPEGSISTLTIQRTEQRDSAMYRCASSSGLAGPYNEQFFGPGTRLTVL.

CDR3 nucleotide sequence: TGTGCCAGCAGTTTAGGCACCTACACTGAAGCTTTCTTT. Amino acids: CASSLGTYTEAFF. V and J are TRBV28 and TRBJ1-1; D is unclear. Deletions cut 2 bases from V and 3 bases from J, with 7 bases between. CDR1 is MDHEN, CDR2 SYDVKM, per germline. There are 13 residues in the CDR3.

The genes are TRBV10-3 and TRBJ2-1, with 15 nucleotides matching TRBD2. The CDR3 is made up of 17 amino acids. Trimming cost V 9 bases and J 1 base; bases outside gene matches: 7. Per germline, CDR1 ENHRY and CDR2 SYGVKD. CDR3 loop: CAIGGGLAGGSYNEQFF. The CDR3 nucleotides are TGTGCCATTGGGGGGGGACTAGCGGGAGGATCCTACAATGAGCAGTTCTTC.

The chain carries TRBV28 and TRBJ1-1; D may be TRBD1 (5 bases). Trimming shortened V by 5 bases and J by 8 bases, and 9 bases separated the two germline ends. The CDR3 runs to 11 residues. CDR1 is MDHEN and CDR2 is SYDVKM in the germline V gene. DNA of the CDR3: TGTGCCAGCAGTCCCCGACAGGAAGCTTTCTTT. Its protein product is CASSPRQEAFF.

The chain uses TRBV27 and TRBJ1-6; the match to TRBD1 covers 9 bases. V was pared by 1 base and J by 7 bases, with 8 bases of the junction left unmatched. This CDR3 has 17 residues. CDR1 and CDR2 (germline): MNHEY, SMNVEV (reference sequence). As DNA, the CDR3 is TGTGCCAGCAGTTTATTTTCCGGGACAGGGCTGAATTCACCCCTCCACTTT. As protein: CASSLFSGTGLNSPLHF.

The V and J genes are TRBV7-9 and TRBJ1-5, with 9 bases that match TRBD1. The junction had 5 bases not matched to a gene; V was cut back by 7 bases and J by 4 bases. The CDR3 spans 14 residues. From germline, CDR1 is SEHNR and CDR2 FQNEAQ (reference sequence). CDR3 residues: CASTRTGENQPQHF. The CDR3 coding sequence is TGTGCCAGCACCCGGACAGGGGAAAATCAGCCCCAGCATTTT. Together with reference TRBV7-9 and TRBJ1-5, the CDR3 gives the full variable domain: DTGVSQNPRHKITKRGQNVTFRCDPISEHNRLYWYRQTLGQGPEFLTYFQNEAQLEKSRLLSDRFSAERPKGSFSTLEIQRTEQGDSAMYLCASTRTGENQPQHFGDGTRLSIL.

The sample holds one count of this clone. The chain is built from TRBV3-1 (or the pseudogene TRBV3-2) and TRBJ2-1; tentative D call: TRBD2 (5 bases). There are 12 residues in the CDR3. Trimming removed 1 base from V and 10 bases from J, with 8 bases in between. Germline V CDR1 and CDR2: LGHDT, YNNKEL (reference sequence). The CDR3 loop reads CASSQGAGEQFF. The CDR3, as DNA: TGTGCCAGCAGCCAAGGGGCGGGCGAGCAGTTCTTC.

This clone was seen once. This chain links TRBV28 with TRBJ2-3, with D maybe TRBD2 (6 bases). The CDR3 contains 17 residues. Trimming left V 8 bases short and J 3 bases short, with 24 bases between. Germline V gene sequence: CDR1 MDHEN, CDR2 SYDVKM. The CDR3 DNA sequence: TGTGCCAGCCGCGACCCCTGGGGAGGTTACATTACAGATACGCAGTATTTT. This translates into CASRDPWGGYITDTQYF.

The V call is TRBV5-5, the J call TRBJ1-2; 10 positions agree with TRBD1. The CDR3 length is 16 residues. Germline loops: CDR1 SGHKS, CDR2 YYEKEE (reference sequence). The V gene end was trimmed by 2 bases and the J gene end by 6 bases; junction bases not matched to a gene: 10. CDR3 nucleotides: TGTGCCAGCAGCTTATTACGGACAGGGGGAATAGATGGCTACACCTTC. This translates into CASSLLRTGGIDGYTF.

This clone was recorded once. The chain employs TRBV7-3 and TRBJ1-1; 8 bases align to TRBD1. CDR1 and CDR2 (germline): SGHTA, FQGTGA. V lost 3 bases to trimming and J lost 7 bases; unmatched junction nucleotides: 19. The CDR3 has 18 amino acids. This CDR3 is CASSFPHLDRVDRGEAFF. In DNA form, the CDR3 reads TGTGCCAGCAGCTTCCCCCATTTGGACAGGGTAGACCGCGGTGAAGCTTTCTTT.

The chain links TRBV28 to TRBJ2-7; 8 nucleotides match TRBD2. The CDR3 spans 15 residues. V dropped 5 bases and J dropped 0; count of bases not matched to a gene: 6. Germline CDR1 MDHEN, CDR2 SYDVKM. The CDR3 loop is CASSRPRGGSYEQYF. CDR3 coding DNA: TGTGCCAGCAGTCGGCCCCGGGGGGGCTCCTACGAGCAGTACTTC.

This clone has only one observation. This chain connects TRBV6-6 to TRBJ1-2, with D hard to call. The CDR3 sequence is 14 residues long. Trimming took off 9 bases at V and 2 bases at J, with 16 bases between the two ends. Germline V gives CDR1 MNHNY, CDR2 SVGAGI (reference sequence). For the CDR3, the DNA is TGTGCCAGTTACGACGGGATCCTAAACTATGGCTACACCTTC. Residues: CASYDGILNYGYTF.

The genes are TRBV12-3 or TRBV12-4 and TRBJ1-4, with D uncertain. V lost 2 bases and J 13 bases, leaving 11 bases between the germline ends. The CDR3 runs 12 residues. Here the CDR3 DNA reads TGTGCCAGCAGTTTACGTATGGAGGGACTGTTTTTT. Protein: CASSLRMEGLFF.

The chain uses TRBV4-3 and TRBJ2-7; TRBD2 aligns across 8 bases. Germline CDR1 reads LGHNA; CDR2 reads YSLEER. V shed 0 bases, J shed 7 bases, and the junction held 11 bases outside the gene matches. This CDR3 has 16 amino acids. This chain's CDR3 is CASSQDRGGFLGEQYF. Here the CDR3 DNA reads TGCGCCAGCAGCCAAGATCGCGGGGGGTTTCTGGGAGAGCAGTACTTC.

At least ten counts were recorded for this clone. This chain connects TRBV7-9 to TRBJ1-2, with 9 bases aligning to TRBD1. This CDR3 spans 14 amino acids. Germline V gene sequence: CDR1 SEHNR, CDR2 FQNEAQ (reference sequence). Unmatched junction bases numbered 4, after V lost 1 base and J lost 7 bases. Here the CDR3 reads CASSLGGQGLGYTF. The CDR3 nucleotides are TGTGCCAGCAGCTTAGGTGGACAGGGGCTTGGCTACACCTTC.

The chain uses TRBV19 and TRBJ2-7; TRBD1 matches at 8 bases. CDR3 length: 16 amino acids. The junction had 9 bases not matched to a gene; V was cut back by 4 bases and J by 1 base. Germline V gene sequence: CDR1 LNHDA, CDR2 SQIVND (reference sequence). The CDR3 sequence: CASSKYGQGFSYEQYF. Written as DNA, the CDR3 is TGTGCCAGTAGTAAGTATGGACAGGGATTTTCCTACGAGCAGTACTTC.

The CDR3 sequence is CASSIMEGEQYF. The CDR3 nucleotides are TGTGCCAGTAGTATAATGGAGGGCGAGCAGTACTTC. This sequence joins TRBV19 and TRBJ2-7; tentative D call: TRBD2 (6 bases). The CDR3 extends over 12 amino acids. Germline V gives CDR1 LNHDA, CDR2 SQIVND (reference sequence). Deletions cut 2 bases from V and 6 bases from J, with 8 bases between.

This clone has only a few counts. The gene calls are TRBV7-8 and TRBJ1-2, with no clear D. The CDR3 contains 16 residues. Looked up from germline, CDR1 is SGHVS and CDR2 is FQNEAQ. Trimming took off 1 base at V and 0 bases at J, with 12 bases between the two ends. Here the CDR3 reads CASSLVSLQANYGYTF. DNA of the CDR3: TGTGCCAGCAGCTTAGTTTCTCTCCAGGCTAACTATGGCTACACCTTC.

Notes on this clone: This sample also contains other DNA sequences that code for the same CDR3. This rearrangement joins TRBV19 to TRBJ2-3; D call uncertain. Trimming left V 3 bases short and J 0 bases short, with 7 bases between. This CDR3 is built from 14 residues. The germline gives CDR1 LNHDA, CDR2 SQIVND (reference sequence). In nucleotides, the CDR3 is TGTGCCAGTAGTATTAGCTCTAGCACAGATACGCAGTATTTT. This translates into CASSISSSTDTQYF.

CDR3 in DNA: TGCAGCGTCGACAGTTTCGGGAACACTGAAGCTTTCTTT. Translation gives CSVDSFGNTEAFF. V gene TRBV29-1 combines with J gene TRBJ1-1, with a possible D match to TRBD1 (5 bases). Trimming shortened V by 6 bases and J by 1 base, and 12 bases separated the two germline ends. Germline CDR1 SQVTM, CDR2 ANQGSEA. This CDR3 is built from 13 residues.

V and J are TRBV9 and TRBJ1-1; tentative D call: TRBD1 (6 bases). Germline CDR1 reads SGDLS; CDR2 reads YYNGEE. The V and J ends lost 0 bases and 11 bases respectively, with 14 bases between them. The CDR3 covers 13 residues. As DNA, the CDR3 is TGTGCCAGCAGCGTAGGACGGGCAGGGGAGGCTTTCTTT. Translated: CASSVGRAGEAFF.

The V gene is TRBV7-2, the J gene TRBJ1-1; D gene uncertain. The CDR3 is 12 residues long. Trimming took 3 bases from V and 8 from J, leaving 10 bases between them. Germline CDR1 is SGHTA and CDR2 is FQGNSA. The CDR3 region is CASSFTEVEAFF. In DNA form, the CDR3 reads TGTGCCAGCAGCTTCACGGAGGTCGAAGCTTTCTTT.